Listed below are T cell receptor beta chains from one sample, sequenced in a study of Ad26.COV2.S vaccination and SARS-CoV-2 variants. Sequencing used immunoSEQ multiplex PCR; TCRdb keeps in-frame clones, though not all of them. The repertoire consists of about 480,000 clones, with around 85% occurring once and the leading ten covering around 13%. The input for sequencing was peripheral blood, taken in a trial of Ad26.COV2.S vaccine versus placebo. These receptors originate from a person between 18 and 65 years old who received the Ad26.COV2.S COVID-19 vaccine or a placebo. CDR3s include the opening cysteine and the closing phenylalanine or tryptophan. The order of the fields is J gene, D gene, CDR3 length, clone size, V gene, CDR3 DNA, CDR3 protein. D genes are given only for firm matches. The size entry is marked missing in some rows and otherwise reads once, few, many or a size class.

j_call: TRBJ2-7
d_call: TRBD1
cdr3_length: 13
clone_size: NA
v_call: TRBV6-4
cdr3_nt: TGTGCCGGACCGGGACAGGGGGCGTCTAAGCAGTACTTC
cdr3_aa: CAGPGQGASKQYF

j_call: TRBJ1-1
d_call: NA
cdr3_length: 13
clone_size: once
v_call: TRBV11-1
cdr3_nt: TGTGCCAAAACCTGGGCCTACCCAACTGAAGCTTTCTTT
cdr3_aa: CAKTWAYPTEAFF

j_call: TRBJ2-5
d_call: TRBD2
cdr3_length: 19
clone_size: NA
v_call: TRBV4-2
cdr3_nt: TGTGCCAGCAGCCTCGGGCAGGGACTAGCGGGAGGGGGTCAAGAGACCCAGTACTTC
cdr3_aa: CASSLGQGLAGGGQETQYF

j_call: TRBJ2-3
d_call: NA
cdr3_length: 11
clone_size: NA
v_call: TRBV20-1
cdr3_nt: TGCAGTTACCGAGGGCTTTATACGCAGTATTTT
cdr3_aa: CSYRGLYTQYF

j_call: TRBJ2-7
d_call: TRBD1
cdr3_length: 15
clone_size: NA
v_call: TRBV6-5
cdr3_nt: TGTGCCAGCAGCCTGACAGGGACGGGTTCCTACGAGCAGTACTTC
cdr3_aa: CASSLTGTGSYEQYF

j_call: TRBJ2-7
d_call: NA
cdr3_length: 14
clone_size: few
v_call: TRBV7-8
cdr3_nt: TGTGCCAGCAGCTTACCCGGGACCCCCTACGAGCAGTACTTC
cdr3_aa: CASSLPGTPYEQYF

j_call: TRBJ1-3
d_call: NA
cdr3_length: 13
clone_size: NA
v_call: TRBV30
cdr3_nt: TGTGCCACGCCCGGGGAGTCTGGAAACACCATATATTTT
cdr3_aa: CATPGESGNTIYF

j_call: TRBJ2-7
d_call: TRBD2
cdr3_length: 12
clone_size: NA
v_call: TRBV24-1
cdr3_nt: TGTGCCACCAGTCCGGGGGGCTACGAGCAGTACTTC
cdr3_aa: CATSPGGYEQYF

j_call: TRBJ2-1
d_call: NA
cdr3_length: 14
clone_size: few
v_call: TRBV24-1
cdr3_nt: TGTGCCACCAGTGAATCCGGGACCGTCAATGAGCAGTTCTTC
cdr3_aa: CATSESGTVNEQFF

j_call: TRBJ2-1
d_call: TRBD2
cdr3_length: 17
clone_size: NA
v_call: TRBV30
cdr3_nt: TGTGCCTGGAGCTTGGGACTAGCGGGAGGGCGAGGGAATGAGCAGTTCTTC
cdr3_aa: CAWSLGLAGGRGNEQFF

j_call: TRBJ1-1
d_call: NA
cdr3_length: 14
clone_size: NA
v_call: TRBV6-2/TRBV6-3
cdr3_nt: TGTGCCAGCAGTTACCCCGGGGGGAACACTGAAGCTTTCTTT
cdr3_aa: CASSYPGGNTEAFF

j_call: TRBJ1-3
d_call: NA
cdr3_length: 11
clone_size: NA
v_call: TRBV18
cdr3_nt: TGTGCCAGCTCACCCGGGCTCACCATATATTTT
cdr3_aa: CASSPGLTIYF

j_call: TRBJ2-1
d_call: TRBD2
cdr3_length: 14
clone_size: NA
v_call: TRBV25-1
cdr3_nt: TGTGCCAGCACTCGGACTAGCGGATTGAATGAGCAGTTCTTC
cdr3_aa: CASTRTSGLNEQFF

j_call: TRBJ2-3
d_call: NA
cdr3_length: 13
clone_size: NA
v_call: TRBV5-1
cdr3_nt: TGCGCCAGCAGCCCGGCCAACACAGATACGCAGTATTTT
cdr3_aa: CASSPANTDTQYF

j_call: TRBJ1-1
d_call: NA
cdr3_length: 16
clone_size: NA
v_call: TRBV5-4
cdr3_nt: TGTGCCAGCAGCCCGCTGTCCGGGGCCATGAACACTGAAGCTTTCTTT
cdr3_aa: CASSPLSGAMNTEAFF

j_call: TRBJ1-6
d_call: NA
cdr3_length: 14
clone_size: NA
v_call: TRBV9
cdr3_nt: TGTGCCAGCAGCGGGGACCTACCTGGTTCACCCCTCCACTTT
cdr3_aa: CASSGDLPGSPLHF

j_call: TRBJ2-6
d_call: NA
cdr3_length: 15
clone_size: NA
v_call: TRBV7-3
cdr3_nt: TGTGCCAGCAGCGCCCGTGTAACTGGGGCCAACGTCCTGACTTTC
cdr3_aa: CASSARVTGANVLTF

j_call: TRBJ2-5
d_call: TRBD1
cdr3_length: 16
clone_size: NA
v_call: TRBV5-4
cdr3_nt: TGTGCCAGCAGCTTGGGGGACCAAGGGGGCGAAGAGACCCAGTACTTC
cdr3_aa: CASSLGDQGGEETQYF

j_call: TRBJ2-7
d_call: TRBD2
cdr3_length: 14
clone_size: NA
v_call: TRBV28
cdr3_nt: TGTGCCAGTTGTAAGGCGGGGGAGATCTACGAGCAGTACTTC
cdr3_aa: CASCKAGEIYEQYF

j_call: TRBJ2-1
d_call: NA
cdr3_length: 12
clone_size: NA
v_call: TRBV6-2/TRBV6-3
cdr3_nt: TGTGCCAGCAGTTACCAAACTAGTGAGCAGTTCTTC
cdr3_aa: CASSYQTSEQFF

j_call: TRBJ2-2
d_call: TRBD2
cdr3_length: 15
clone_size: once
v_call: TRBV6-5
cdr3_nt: TGTGCCAGCAGTAAGACTAGCGGGTTGAGCGGGGAGCTGTTTTTT
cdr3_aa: CASSKTSGLSGELFF

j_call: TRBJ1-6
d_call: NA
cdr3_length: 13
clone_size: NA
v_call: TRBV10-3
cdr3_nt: TGTGCCACCAGGGACACTAATAATTCACCCCTCCACTTT
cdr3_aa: CATRDTNNSPLHF

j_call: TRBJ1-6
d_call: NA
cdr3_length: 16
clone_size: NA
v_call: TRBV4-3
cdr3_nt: TGCGCCAGCAGCCAAGTTTCAGGCATGAATAATTCACCCCTCCACTTT
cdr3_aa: CASSQVSGMNNSPLHF

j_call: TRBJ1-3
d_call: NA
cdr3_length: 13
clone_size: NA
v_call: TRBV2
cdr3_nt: TGTGCCAGCAGCCTCTACACTGGAAACACCATATATTTT
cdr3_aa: CASSLYTGNTIYF